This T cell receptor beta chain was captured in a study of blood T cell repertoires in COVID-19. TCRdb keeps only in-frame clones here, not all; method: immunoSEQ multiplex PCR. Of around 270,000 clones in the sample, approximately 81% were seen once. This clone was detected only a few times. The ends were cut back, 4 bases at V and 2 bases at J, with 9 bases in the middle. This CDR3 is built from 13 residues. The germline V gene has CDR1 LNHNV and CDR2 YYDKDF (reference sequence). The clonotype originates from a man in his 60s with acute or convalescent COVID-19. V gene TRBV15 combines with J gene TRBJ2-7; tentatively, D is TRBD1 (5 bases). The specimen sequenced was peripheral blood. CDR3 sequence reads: CATSTGRAYEQYF. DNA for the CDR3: TGTGCCACCAGCACTGGCAGGGCCTACGAGCAGTACTTC.